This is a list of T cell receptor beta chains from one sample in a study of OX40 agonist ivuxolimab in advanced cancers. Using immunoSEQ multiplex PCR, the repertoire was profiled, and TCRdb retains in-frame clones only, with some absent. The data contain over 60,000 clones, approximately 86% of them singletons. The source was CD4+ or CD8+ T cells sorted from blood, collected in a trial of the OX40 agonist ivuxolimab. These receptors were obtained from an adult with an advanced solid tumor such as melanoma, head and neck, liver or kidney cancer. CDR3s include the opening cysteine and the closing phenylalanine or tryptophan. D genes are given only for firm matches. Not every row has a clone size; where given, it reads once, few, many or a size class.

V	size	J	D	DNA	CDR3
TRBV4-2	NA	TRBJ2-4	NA	TGTGCCAGCAGCCAAGATCTAGCAAGTGGGTCCAAAAACATTCAGTACTTC	CASSQDLASGSKNIQYF
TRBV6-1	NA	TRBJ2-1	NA	TGTGCCAGCAGTGAACATCTATTCGGCGGCAAGCAGTTCTTC	CASSEHLFGGKQFF
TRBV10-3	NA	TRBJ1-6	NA	TGTGCCATCAGTGACCGGGGAGAAAGTTCACCCCTCCACTTT	CAISDRGESSPLHF
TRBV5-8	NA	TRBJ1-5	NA	TGTGCCAGCAGCTTTCAGGGAACAGGGTTTCAGCCCCAGCATTTT	CASSFQGTGFQPQHF
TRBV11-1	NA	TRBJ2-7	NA	TGTGCCAGCAGGCCGGCAAGCTCCTACGAGCAGTACTTC	CASRPASSYEQYF
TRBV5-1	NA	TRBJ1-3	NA	TGCGCCAGCAGCTTGGCTGGCAGCTCTGGAAACACCATATATTTT	CASSLAGSSGNTIYF
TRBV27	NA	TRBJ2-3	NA	TGTGCCAGCAGTTTTAGGCCCGGGAGATTCACAGATACGCAGTATTTT	CASSFRPGRFTDTQYF
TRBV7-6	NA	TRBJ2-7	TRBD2	TGTGCCAGCAGCTTAGTAGGGACTAGCGGGGGACCCTACGAGCAGTACTTC	CASSLVGTSGGPYEQYF
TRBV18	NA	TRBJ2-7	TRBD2	TGTGCCAGCTCACCACCCCCTAGCGGGAGAGGAACCTACGAGCAGTACTTC	CASSPPPSGRGTYEQYF
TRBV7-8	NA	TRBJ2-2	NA	TGTGCCAGCAGCTTAGGGGCCGGGGGGCGAAACACCGGGGAGCTGTTTTTT	CASSLGAGGRNTGELFF
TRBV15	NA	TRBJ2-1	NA	TGTGCCACCAGCCCCCGGGCGGGATCGGGTAGCAATGAGCAGTTCTTC	CATSPRAGSGSNEQFF
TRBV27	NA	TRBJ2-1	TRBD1	TGTGCCAGCAGGATCCGGGACAGGGACTACAATGAGCAGTTCTTC	CASRIRDRDYNEQFF
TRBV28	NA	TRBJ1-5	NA	TGTGCCAGCAGTTTGGTAAACCGCTTAAGTAATCAGCCCCAGCATTTT	CASSLVNRLSNQPQHF
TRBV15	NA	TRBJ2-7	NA	TGTGCCACCACCCCAAATGACAGGTTCTACGAGCAGTACTTC	CATTPNDRFYEQYF
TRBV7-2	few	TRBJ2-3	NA	TGTGCCAGCAGCTTACAGGGTCAGGATACGCAGTATTTT	CASSLQGQDTQYF
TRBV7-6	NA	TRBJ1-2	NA	TGTGCCAGCAGCTTAGTCGAGGGTCCTTATGGCTACACCTTC	CASSLVEGPYGYTF
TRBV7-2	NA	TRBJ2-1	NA	TGTGCCAGCAGCTCCCCTTTTAGCAACAATGAGCAGTTCTTC	CASSSPFSNNEQFF
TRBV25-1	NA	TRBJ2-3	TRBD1	TGTGCCAGCAGTGCGAGACAGGGGTCGGGCACAGATACGCAGTATTTT	CASSARQGSGTDTQYF